The source of this TCR beta chain is a study of response to subunit inactivated influenza vaccine. Broader study findings: Authors suggested seasonal influenza vaccinations each recruit few new T cells.

In this sample, this clonotype turned up a few times. The antigen remains unidentified. The CDR3 totals 14 residues. Germline V gene data show CDR1 as SGHTA and CDR2 as FQGNSA. V lost 4 bases to trimming and J lost 5 bases, with 14 bases between them. TCRdb re-called the RT-PCR reads through MiXCR, storing one row per CDR3 protein. This table has under 500,000 distinct CDR3 sequences, 11% appearing once. This specimen consisted of PBMCs from blood, obtained 35 to 45 days after vaccination. The V call is TRBV7-2, the J call TRBJ2-5; tentatively, D is TRBD1 (6 bases). The receptor was isolated from a man between 45 and 60 years old who received an inactivated influenza vaccine. The CDR3 loop reads CASSSRDTRETQYF. The CDR3 DNA is TGTGCCAGCAGCTCCCGGGACACCCGGGAGACCCAGTACTTC.